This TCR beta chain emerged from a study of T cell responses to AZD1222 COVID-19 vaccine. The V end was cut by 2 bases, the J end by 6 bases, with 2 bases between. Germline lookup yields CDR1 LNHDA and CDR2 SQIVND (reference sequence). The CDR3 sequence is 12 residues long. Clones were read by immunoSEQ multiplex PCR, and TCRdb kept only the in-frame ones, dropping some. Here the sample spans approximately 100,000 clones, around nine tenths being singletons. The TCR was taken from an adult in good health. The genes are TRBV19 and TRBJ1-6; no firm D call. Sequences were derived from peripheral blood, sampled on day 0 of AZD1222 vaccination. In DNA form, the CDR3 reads TGTGCCAGTAGTATAATTAATTCACCCCTCCACTTT. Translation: CASSIINSPLHF. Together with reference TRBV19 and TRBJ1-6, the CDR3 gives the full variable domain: DGGITQSPKYLFRKEGQNVTLSCEQNLNHDAMYWYRQDPGQGLRLIYYSQIVNDFQKGDIAEGYSVSREKKESFPLTVTSAQKNPTAFYLCASSIINSPLHFGNGTRLTVT.